This T cell receptor beta chain came from a study of cytomegalovirus exposure and HLA in healthy donors. The study, taken as a whole, reports: When a later analysis was performed, an Asian-associated ancestry cluster reportedly had fewer N-insertions than the approximately 680-donor mean.

A word on this clone: What it binds is not known.

Researchers ran the PCR with 60 Vbeta and 13 Jbeta primers. Original processing methods: The authors later counted roughly 79 million unique TCR beta chains, 9.5 million to 13 million of them shared. Measured with immunoSEQ multiplex PCR; TCRdb has only the in-frame clones, and not every one. That table furnishes V, J and clone size, whereas the DNA furnished D and trimming. The sample has around 130,000 clones; 75% are singletons. The CDR3 covers 15 residues. Trimming removed 4 bases at V and 9 bases at J, with 23 bases between. Germline V gives CDR1 SGHNT, CDR2 YYREEE (reference sequence). The sequence derives from a woman between 40 and 55 years old in good health and CMV-seropositive. V is TRBV5-4 and J is TRBJ2-7; D might be TRBD2 (5 bases). The sample consisted of PBMCs. CDR3 DNA sequence: TGTGCCAGCAGCCGGAAGGACTCCTACGATGTGCTGCAGTACTTC. Protein: CASSRKDSYDVLQYF.